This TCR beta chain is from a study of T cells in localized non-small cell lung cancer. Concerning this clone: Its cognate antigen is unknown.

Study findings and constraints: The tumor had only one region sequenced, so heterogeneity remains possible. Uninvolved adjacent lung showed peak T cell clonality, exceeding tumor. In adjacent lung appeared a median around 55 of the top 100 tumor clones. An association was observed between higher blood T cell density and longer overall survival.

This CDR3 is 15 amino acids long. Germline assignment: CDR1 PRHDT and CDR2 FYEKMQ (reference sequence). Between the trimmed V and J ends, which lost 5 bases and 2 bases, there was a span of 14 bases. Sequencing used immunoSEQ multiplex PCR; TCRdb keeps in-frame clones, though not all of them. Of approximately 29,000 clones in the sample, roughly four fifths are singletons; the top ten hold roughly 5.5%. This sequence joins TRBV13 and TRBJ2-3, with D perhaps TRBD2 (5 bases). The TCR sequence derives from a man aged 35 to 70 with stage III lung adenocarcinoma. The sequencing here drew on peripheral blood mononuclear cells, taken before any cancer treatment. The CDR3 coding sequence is TGTGCCAGCAGCCCCCGACTAAGGACCACAGATACGCAGTATTTT. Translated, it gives CASSPRLRTTDTQYF.